Below, 28 T cell receptor beta chains from the same sample are listed, as sequenced in a study of T-cell memory formation after mild COVID-19. TCRdb fed the 5' RACE reads into MiXCR, producing one record per CDR3 protein. Of a few hundred thousand distinct CDR3 sequences detected, roughly 20% appear once; the ten largest clones hold about 12%. Source material: PBMCs or a T cell subset sorted from them (not recorded which). All receptors derive from an adult woman who had mild COVID-19 (a few samples of this study predate the infection). Cell type and time point are not known.

For this clonotype: One junction end disagrees with the germline gene, perhaps due to a read error. J is TRBJ1-6 and V is TRBV7-3; the D is unclear. The germline V gene has CDR1 SGHTA and CDR2 FQGTGA. This CDR3 is 13 amino acids long. CDR3 coding DNA: TGTGCCAGCAGCCTAACATCGGCTTCACCCCTCCACTTT. Amino acids: CASSLTSASPLHF. The entire variable domain, with the rest obtained from reference TRBV7-3 and TRBJ1-6, is as follows: GAGVSQTPSNKVTEKGKYVELRCDPISGHTALYWYRQSLGQGPEFLIYFQGTGAADDSGLPNDRFFAVRPEGSVSTLKIQRTERGDSAVYLCASSLTSASPLHFGNGTRLTVT.

J is TRBJ2-5 and V is TRBV7-3; 11 nucleotides agree with TRBD2. This CDR3 region has 16 residues. Germline values: CDR1 SGHTA, CDR2 FQGTGA. V lost 2 bases and J lost 1; bases outside the gene matches: 3. CDR3 region: CASSLVAGGSQETQYF. The CDR3 DNA sequence: TGTGCCAGCAGCTTAGTAGCGGGAGGGAGCCAAGAGACCCAGTACTTC.

Only a few counts were recorded for this clonotype. J is TRBJ2-1 and V is TRBV20-1; the match to TRBD2 covers 15 bases. Germline V CDR1 and CDR2: DFQATT, SNEGSKA (reference sequence). CDR3 length: 18 amino acids. V dropped 1 base and J dropped 4; count of bases not matched to a gene: 8. The CDR3 sequence: CSARAPGLAGGKYNEQFF. The CDR3, as DNA: TGCAGTGCTAGAGCGCCGGGACTAGCGGGGGGCAAGTACAATGAGCAGTTCTTC.

The sample holds a few counts of this clonotype. J is TRBJ1-2 and V is TRBV29-1, with D possibly being TRBD1 (5 bases). Germline V gene lookup returns CDR1 SQVTM and CDR2 ANQGSEA. The CDR3 is 11 amino acids. V was pared by 6 bases and J by 11 bases, with 16 bases between. This CDR3 reads CSVVGAEGYTF. The DNA of the CDR3 is TGCAGCGTAGTCGGGGCGGAGGGTTACACCTTC.

The DNA for the CDR3 is TGTGCCTGGAGTATGGCAGCTTTAAATCAGCCCCAGCATTTT. Translating it yields CAWSMAALNQPQHF. The J gene is TRBJ1-5, the V gene TRBV30; D uncertain. CDR1 and CDR2 (germline): GTSNPN, SVGIG (reference sequence). V dropped 2 bases and J dropped 4 bases, with 12 bases sitting between them. The CDR3 runs 14 residues.

This clonotype was observed at least ten times. The V call is TRBV7-2, the J call TRBJ1-5, with 7 bases fitting TRBD1. The CDR3 is 13 amino acids. Looked up from germline, CDR1 is SGHTA and CDR2 is FQGNSA. The J segment lost 7 bases and the V segment lost 6 bases, leaving 6 bases of the junction unmatched. As DNA, the CDR3 is TGTGCCAGCAGTATCAGGGGGGAACAGCCCCAGCATTTT. Amino acid sequence: CASSIRGEQPQHF. The full variable domain, rest sourced from reference TRBV7-2 and TRBJ1-5, is GAGVSQSPSNKVTEKGKDVELRCDPISGHTALYWYRQSLGQGLEFLIYFQGNSAPDKSGLPSDRFSAERTGGSVSTLTIQRTQQEDSAVYLCASSIRGEQPQHFGDGTRLSIL.

The CDR3 reads CASSSGLGRGQETQYF. Here the CDR3 DNA reads TGTGCCAGCAGCTCGGGGCTCGGGAGGGGCCAAGAGACCCAGTACTTC. The genes are TRBV7-2 and TRBJ2-5; 8 nucleotides align to TRBD2. Trimming at V came to 4 bases and at J to 1 base, leaving 8 bases not matched to a gene. The V gene's germline CDR1 is SGHTA and CDR2 FQGNSA. The CDR3 is 16 amino acids.

This clonotype has a handful of counts. The chain uses TRBV12-3 or TRBV12-4 and TRBJ1-2, with 8 bases that match TRBD1. V lost 5 bases to trimming and J lost 8 bases; unmatched junction nucleotides: 16. This CDR3 is 16 amino acids long. The CDR3 loop is CASSPARFRGLRGYTF. CDR3 coding DNA: TGTGCCAGCAGTCCCGCCCGGTTCAGGGGGCTTAGGGGCTACACCTTC.

The CDR3: CASSEDRGTNYGYTF. The CDR3 DNA reads TGTGCCAGCAGCGAGGACAGGGGAACTAACTATGGCTACACCTTC. This sequence joins TRBV11-2 and TRBJ1-2; 9 bases line up with TRBD1. This CDR3 spans 15 amino acids. The germline CDR1 and CDR2 sequences are SGHAT and FQNNGV. Losses at the gene ends were 5 bases for V and 0 bases for J; bases not matched to a gene: 4.

The chain combines TRBV3-1 with TRBJ2-7; 8 positions match TRBD2. Germline values: CDR1 LGHDT, CDR2 YNNKEL (reference sequence). CDR3 size: 15 residues. The V and J ends lost 5 bases and 3 bases, in that order; junction bases with no gene match: 9. The CDR3 reads CASSSRTSTIYEQYF. The CDR3 bases are TGTGCCAGCAGCTCAAGGACTAGCACCATCTACGAGCAGTACTTC.

The table lists this clonotype with a count of one. The chain is built from TRBV18 and TRBJ2-5; 7 bases line up with TRBD2. V shed 0 bases, J shed 9 bases, and the junction held 7 bases outside the gene matches. CDR1 is KGHSH, CDR2 LQKENI, per germline. The length of the CDR3 is 14 residues. CDR3 sequence (DNA): TGTGCCAGCTCACCACCGGCCGGGAGGCGAGCCCAGTACTTC. This codes for CASSPPAGRRAQYF.

This clonotype was observed a few times. This chain joins TRBV12-3 or TRBV12-4 and TRBJ1-5, with a possible D match to TRBD1 (6 bases). CDR3 length: 17 residues. Trimming took off 7 bases at V and 7 bases at J, with 26 bases between the two ends. DNA of the CDR3: TGTGCCAGCACCCAAGGTTTCCGTAGGGGGAAGGGACAGCCCCAGCATTTT. Residues: CASTQGFRRGKGQPQHF.

DNA of the CDR3: TGCGCCAGCAGGATAGGGACAGCCCAAGAGACCCAGTACTTC. Its protein is CASRIGTAQETQYF. The V gene is TRBV5-1, the J gene TRBJ2-5, with 7 positions matching TRBD1. The germline gives CDR1 SGHRS, CDR2 YFSETQ. This CDR3 region has 14 residues. The trim removed 5 bases at V and 1 base at J, leaving 5 bases unmatched.

The J gene is TRBJ2-1, the V gene TRBV11-2; D is unclear. CDR3 length: 11 residues. Germline CDR1 SGHAT, CDR2 FQNNGV. Trimming took off 7 bases at V and 4 bases at J, with 5 bases between the two ends. CDR3 in amino acids: CASTTYNEQFF. The CDR3 DNA reads TGTGCCAGCACCACATACAATGAGCAGTTCTTC.

This clonotype is termed medium-sized. The V call is TRBV7-6, the J call TRBJ2-5, with a tentative D call TRBD2 (5 bases). This CDR3 is built from 15 residues. In germline, CDR1 is SGHVS, CDR2 FNYEAQ. V lost 0 bases, J lost 1 base, and 9 bases lay in between. CDR3 protein: CASSLASRGQETQYF. CDR3 DNA sequence: TGTGCCAGCAGCTTAGCTAGCCGGGGCCAAGAGACCCAGTACTTC. Supplemented by reference TRBV7-6 and TRBJ2-5, the full variable domain reads GAGVSQSPRYKVTKRGQDVALRCDPISGHVSLYWYRQALGQGPEFLTYFNYEAQQDKSGLPNDRFSAERPEGSISTLTIQRTEQRDSAMYRCASSLASRGQETQYFGPGTRLLVL.

This clonotype is labeled medium-sized. The J gene is TRBJ2-1, the V gene TRBV29-1; D ambiguous. Trimming removed 2 bases at V and 5 bases at J, with 4 bases between. Germline values: CDR1 SQVTM, CDR2 ANQGSEA. The length of the CDR3 is 11 residues. The CDR3 region has the DNA TGCAGCGTTGAACGAAACAATGAGCAGTTCTTC. This gives the protein CSVERNNEQFF.

The V and J genes are TRBV6-2 or TRBV6-3 and TRBJ1-5, with a weak D call TRBD1 (5 bases). V was trimmed by 5 bases and J by 6 bases, leaving 17 bases between them. CDR3 size: 15 residues. Germline V CDR1 and CDR2: MNHEY, SVGEGT. CDR3: CASSNTKGAGQPQHF. CDR3 DNA sequence: TGTGCCAGCAGTAATACGAAAGGGGCAGGTCAGCCCCAGCATTTT.

This rearrangement joins TRBV30 to TRBJ2-2, with no clear D. The V gene lost 2 bases and the J gene lost 7 bases, with 8 bases spanning the gap. CDR1 and CDR2 (germline): GTSNPN, SVGIG (reference sequence). This CDR3 has 12 amino acids. CDR3 residues: CAWSLVGGELFF. The DNA of the CDR3 is TGTGCCTGGAGTCTTGTCGGCGGGGAGCTGTTTTTT.

This clonotype has a handful of counts. The CDR3 coding sequence is TGTGCCAGCAGTCCGACAGGGGTCCGTTCCTACAATGAGCAGTTCTTC. Its translation: CASSPTGVRSYNEQFF. The V and J genes are TRBV7-6 and TRBJ2-1; 8 nucleotides line up with TRBD1. This CDR3 is built from 16 residues. V was clipped by 6 bases and J by 1 base; unmatched bases: 8. Per the germline V gene, CDR1 is SGHVS and CDR2 is FNYEAQ.

The chain recombines TRBV6-2 or TRBV6-3 with TRBJ1-1, with 7 bases matching TRBD1. In germline, CDR1 is MNHEY, CDR2 SVGEGT. The CDR3 consists of 13 residues. The V segment lost 4 bases and the J segment 8 bases; nucleotides outside the gene matches: 7. The CDR3 DNA sequence: TGTGCCAGCAGTTTCTTTGACAGGGACGAAGCTTTCTTT. Its translation is CASSFFDRDEAFF.

This clonotype was picked up a small number of times. V is TRBV20-1 and J is TRBJ2-2; 7 nucleotides line up with TRBD1. From germline, CDR1 is DFQATT and CDR2 SNEGSKA (reference sequence). Unmatched junction bases numbered 4, after V lost 6 bases and J lost 0 bases. CDR3 length equals 14 residues. The CDR3 DNA reads TGCAGTGCAACAGGGGCCCCGAACACCGGGGAGCTGTTTTTT. It yields the protein CSATGAPNTGELFF.

This sequence joins TRBV15 and TRBJ2-1, with D possibly being TRBD2 (5 bases). The V end lost 10 bases, the J end lost 5 bases, and 15 bases lay between the germline ends. Looked up from germline, CDR1 is LNHNV and CDR2 is YYDKDF (reference sequence). This CDR3 has 13 residues. CDR3: CASGSYVDNEQFF. For the CDR3, the DNA is TGTGCCAGTGGGAGTTATGTGGACAATGAGCAGTTCTTC.

This clonotype was recorded at least ten times. The rearrangement links TRBV10-3 to TRBJ1-2; D is perhaps TRBD1 (6 bases). Looked up from germline, CDR1 is ENHRY and CDR2 is SYGVKD. The CDR3 extends over 12 amino acids. The V gene lost 7 bases and the J gene lost 8 bases, with 14 bases spanning the gap. CDR3 in amino acids: CAITTTGGGYTF. In DNA form, the CDR3 reads TGTGCCATCACCACGACAGGAGGAGGCTACACCTTC.

This clonotype was counted at least ten times. The chain uses TRBV4-3 and TRBJ2-6; TRBD1 aligns across 7 bases. Germline lookup yields CDR1 LGHNA and CDR2 YSLEER. After removal of 4 bases from V and 3 bases from J, the junction contained 9 bases not matched to a gene. This CDR3 is 17 amino acids long. CDR3 region: CASSLRQGGSGANVLTF. DNA of the CDR3: TGCGCCAGCAGCCTTCGACAGGGTGGTAGTGGGGCCAACGTCCTGACTTTC.

This clonotype was seen only a few times. The chain joins TRBV18 to TRBJ2-1, with 11 bases matching TRBD1. The CDR3 is 16 amino acids. The V segment lost 3 bases and the J segment 6 bases; nucleotides outside the gene matches: 7. Germline CDR1 and CDR2: KGHSH and LQKENI. The CDR3 protein is CASSPDPGTGGNEQFF. Here the CDR3 DNA reads TGTGCCAGCTCACCTGACCCCGGGACAGGGGGCAATGAGCAGTTCTTC.

This clonotype was counted a few times. This rearrangement joins TRBV18 to TRBJ1-1; D may be TRBD1 (5 bases). This CDR3 spans 14 amino acids. The germline V gene encodes CDR1 KGHSH and CDR2 LQKENI. V shed 3 bases and J shed 3 bases, with 11 bases lying between them. The chain's CDR3 is CASSPQGPDTEAFF. As DNA, the CDR3 is TGTGCCAGCTCACCCCAGGGTCCCGACACTGAAGCTTTCTTT.

This clonotype was counted between two and nine times. The chain employs TRBV7-9 and TRBJ2-3; 7 bases match TRBD2. The CDR3 is 14 amino acids. V shed 5 bases and J 4 bases; nucleotides not matched to a gene: 6. Germline V gene lookup returns CDR1 SEHNR and CDR2 FQNEAQ (reference sequence). The CDR3 DNA sequence: TGTGCCAGCAGCCTGGGGGAGGGGCCAGATACGCAGTATTTT. It yields the protein CASSLGEGPDTQYF. Full variable domain (rest looked up from reference TRBV7-9 and TRBJ2-3): DTGVSQNPRHKITKRGQNVTFRCDPISEHNRLYWYRQTLGQGPEFLTYFQNEAQLEKSRLLSDRFSAERPKGSFSTLEIQRTEQGDSAMYLCASSLGEGPDTQYFGPGTRLTVL.

This clonotype was seen a few times. The chain joins TRBV29-1 to TRBJ1-1, with D perhaps matching TRBD1 (5 bases). The CDR3 is 12 amino acids. Looked up from germline, CDR1 is SQVTM and CDR2 is ANQGSEA. Trimming left V 6 bases short and J 6 bases short, with 14 bases between. The CDR3 sequence: CSVTLGGSEAFF. In DNA, the CDR3 is TGCAGCGTCACCTTGGGGGGGTCTGAAGCTTTCTTT.